This TCR beta chain was recovered during a study of graft-versus-host responses after intestinal transplantation (dated by TCRdb to the early 2020s). At the level of the whole study: The transplants that recipients received were multivisceral, liver-intestinal, or isolated intestinal. Donor T cell macrochimerism was defined as a peak of at least 4% donor T cells among recipient peripheral blood mononuclear cells. Instead of going to the commercial service, samples from a few later patients were sequenced in-house on an Illumina MiSeq and processed with MiXCR. After intestinal transplantation, graft-versus-host and host-versus-graft alloreactive T cell clones in the graft, circulation and bone marrow were tracked using bulk TCR-beta CDR3 sequencing. Every recipient was given anti-thymocyte globulin induction, followed by 2 to 4 years of maintenance tacrolimus and steroids. Alloreactive clones were identified by sequencing pre-transplant mixed lymphocyte reaction products and comparing these products with unstimulated pre-transplant donor and recipient T cells. The cohort enrolled approximately 24 intestinal transplant recipients including one retransplant, and a few patients lacking pretransplant specimens were excluded.

Library preparation used the immunoSEQ multiplex PCR assay. Adaptive Biotechnologies carried out high-throughput TCR-beta CDR3 sequencing of genomic DNA for most patients. The original methods were these. Adaptive's ImmunoSEQ software was the source of the TCR sequencing data for 18 patients, while three other patients were processed with MiXCR and VDJtools. CDR3 nucleotide sequences shared between donor and recipient were removed because their origin could not be assigned. To be classed as alloreactive, a clone needed at least 2-fold expansion over unstimulated cells and a minimum CFSE-low frequency of 0.002% (template counts) or 0.001% (read counts). A clone was considered mappable if detected in the sequenced pre-transplant spleen, lymph node, or MLR CFSE-low populations of the donor or recipient. The cumulative frequency of alloreactive clones was calculated as a percentage of all sequences, weighted by copy number. Held by TCRdb, this immuneACCESS table contains in-frame sequences only and omits some clones. Under half of the omission traces to an unresolved V gene where checked; the cause of the rest is unknown. The DNA gave D and trimming, while V, J and clone size come from that table. The sample table records fewer than 45,000 clones; around 94% of these occur just once. The top ten clones comprise approximately 0.76% of the sample.

As to this clone: No antigen is known for it. Nothing much larger sits one base from this clone, and base qualities are not available.

Blood samples were collected up to 4 times in the first month after transplant and then at least monthly when available. Results the study describes overall, beyond this receptor: GvH clones were found in recipient bone marrow, and some of the GvH clones appeared earlier in ileal mucosa or blood, which is consistent with an intestinal mucosal origin. Patients with donor T cell macrochimerism had high GvH to HvG T cell clonal ratios in their allografts. The conclusions were limited by the relatively low number and heterogeneity of the intestinal transplant patients. Early after transplant, peak levels of circulating GvH clones were associated with declines in HvG clones.

V is trimmed back by 4 bases and J by 4 bases, and the junction contains 7 bases that no gene match accounts for. The CDR1 and CDR2 encoded by the germline V gene are MGHRA and YSYEKL. The CDR3, from cysteine to phenylalanine, totals 16 residues. Only CDR3 DNA remains: 48 bases, in frame from the first base. This chain is built from TRBV4-1 and TRBJ2-2; 9 junctional bases match TRBD1. The source was PBMCs, collected 16 days after intestinal transplant. This sequence was found in a human patient who received an intestinal transplant, so some T cells may come from the graft donor. The CDR3 protein sequence reads: CASSRPGTGITGELFF. The DNA sequence reads TGCGCCAGCAGCCGGCCCGGGACAGGGATCACCGGGGAGCTGTTTTTT.